The 27 T cell receptor beta chains reported below all come from one sample, sequenced in a study of cytomegalovirus exposure and HLA in healthy donors. The PCR contained 60 Vbeta and 13 Jbeta primers. The method was immunoSEQ multiplex PCR; TCRdb's version includes in-frame clones alone and lacks a portion of them. Altogether 100,000 to 120,000 clones are present, roughly 73% being singletons, with the ten largest covering roughly 8.6%. The sample comprised PBMCs. The receptors were gathered from a woman in her thirties or forties in good health and CMV-seropositive.

This clone appeared a single time. The chain couples TRBV6-1 to TRBJ1-4; TRBD1 is a possible D gene (5 bases). With 7 bases removed from V and 3 bases from J, the gap between germline ends came to 12 bases. The CDR3 runs 14 residues. CDR1 is MNHNS, CDR2 SASEGT, per germline. The CDR3 spells CASKPGLSNEKLFF. Written as DNA, the CDR3 is TGTGCCAGCAAGCCGGGACTGTCTAATGAAAAACTGTTTTTT.

The chain recombines TRBV11-2 with TRBJ1-2; 7 nucleotides agree with TRBD1. In germline, CDR1 is SGHAT, CDR2 FQNNGV. CDR3 length: 14 residues. Germline trimming cut 1 base from V and 2 bases from J; bases unmatched to any gene: 1. The CDR3 here is CASSLVTGNYGYTF. The CDR3 nucleotides read TGTGCCAGCAGCTTAGTGACAGGGAACTATGGCTACACCTTC.

The V call is TRBV5-4, the J call TRBJ2-7; TRBD2 aligns across 7 bases. V gave up 4 bases and J gave up 3 bases; unmatched junction bases: 10. Germline CDR1 reads SGHNT; CDR2 reads YYREEE (reference sequence). The CDR3 sequence is 15 residues long. Here the CDR3 DNA reads TGTGCCAGCAGCCGGGAGGCGGGCATCCTCTACGAGCAGTACTTC. Its translation: CASSREAGILYEQYF. Based on the CDR3 plus reference TRBV5-4 and TRBJ2-7, the full variable domain is ETGVTQSPTHLIKTRGQQVTLRCSSQSGHNTVSWYQQALGQGPQFIFQYYREEENGRGNFPPRFSGLQFPNYSSELNVNALELDDSALYLCASSREAGILYEQYFGPGTRLTVT.

This clone was detected once. The chain recombines TRBV15 with TRBJ2-2; TRBD1 aligns across 7 bases. This CDR3 has 14 residues. The germline V gene encodes CDR1 LNHNV and CDR2 YYDKDF (reference sequence). J gave up 5 bases and V 8 bases, and 8 bases lay outside the gene matches. The CDR3 protein is CATGRTGQTGELFF. In DNA form, the CDR3 reads TGTGCCACCGGCCGGACAGGTCAGACCGGGGAGCTGTTTTTT.

The J gene is TRBJ2-5, the V gene TRBV28, with D possibly TRBD2 on 6 matching bases. Gene TRBJ2-7 matches the end of the DNA better, so the J call may be wrong. The germline CDR1 and CDR2 sequences are MDHEN and SYDVKM. The CDR3 loop spans 17 amino acids. CDR3 sequence (DNA): TGTGCCAGCAGACCACCCCAGGGAGGCGCTAGGTCCTACGAGCAGTACTTC. It translates to CASRPPQGGARSYEQYF.

The V gene is TRBV18, the J gene TRBJ1-1; 8 bases match TRBD1. Trimming at V came to 4 bases and at J to 0 bases, leaving 7 bases not matched to a gene. This CDR3 has 16 amino acids. The germline V gene has CDR1 KGHSH and CDR2 LQKENI. CDR3 in amino acids: CASSLTDRAMNTEAFF. The CDR3 DNA reads TGTGCCAGCTCACTCACGGACAGGGCGATGAACACTGAAGCTTTCTTT.

Comments on this clone: Other DNA variants within this sample encode the same CDR3. V and J are TRBV7-9 and TRBJ1-2; D is perhaps TRBD1 (6 bases). In germline, CDR1 is SEHNR, CDR2 FQNEAQ (reference sequence). V shed 5 bases and J shed 2 bases, with 18 bases lying between them. This CDR3 contains 16 residues. The CDR3 is CASSTKAGASNYGYTF. The CDR3 DNA is TGTGCCAGCAGCACAAAAGCAGGGGCGTCGAACTATGGCTACACCTTC.

This chain joins TRBV6-5 and TRBJ2-1; TRBD2 matches 12 bases. Trimming took 4 bases from V and 8 from J; bases not matched to a gene: 9. CDR1 MNHEY and CDR2 SVGAGI come from the germline V gene. CDR3 size: 16 residues. The CDR3 region is CASSWGGLAGRYEQFF. CDR3 nucleotides: TGTGCCAGCAGTTGGGGAGGACTAGCGGGGAGGTATGAGCAGTTCTTC.

V usage is TRBV4-3 and J usage is TRBJ2-7, with TRBD1 as a possible D gene (6 bases). Germline lookup yields CDR1 LGHNA and CDR2 YSLEER. V lost 4 bases, J lost 3 bases, and 13 bases lay in between. This CDR3 region has 14 residues. CDR3 loop: CASSPQRQVYEQYF. CDR3 DNA: TGCGCCAGCAGCCCTCAAAGACAGGTCTACGAGCAGTACTTC.

This chain links TRBV11-2 with TRBJ2-6; D is perhaps TRBD1 (6 bases). V shed 4 bases and J shed 2 bases, with 15 bases lying between them. CDR1 SGHAT and CDR2 FQNNGV come from the germline V gene. The CDR3 is made up of 17 amino acids. Here the CDR3 DNA reads TGTGCCAGCAGCTCCTTACAGGGTATTCCTGGGGCCAACGTCCTGACTTTC. This gives the protein CASSSLQGIPGANVLTF.

This sequence joins TRBV4-3 and TRBJ1-2; D is perhaps TRBD1 (6 bases). Trimming removed 0 bases from V and 4 bases from J, with 15 bases in between. The V gene's germline CDR1 is LGHNA and CDR2 YSLEER. The CDR3 extends over 16 amino acids. The CDR3 DNA is TGCGCCAGCAGCCAAGATCTTACAGGGTCGGTCTATGGCTACACCTTC. Translation: CASSQDLTGSVYGYTF.

J is TRBJ1-1 and V is TRBV7-9; TRBD1 agrees at 8 bases. CDR3 size: 13 residues. The V gene's germline CDR1 is SEHNR and CDR2 FQNEAQ (reference sequence). The V segment lost 4 bases and the J segment 8 bases; nucleotides outside the gene matches: 6. The CDR3 protein is CASSSGQGREAFF. CDR3 coding DNA: TGTGCCAGCAGCTCCGGACAGGGAAGGGAAGCTTTCTTT.

The rearrangement joins TRBV27 to TRBJ1-6; D is undetermined. The CDR3 extends over 14 amino acids. The V end was cut by 3 bases, the J end by 7 bases, with 10 bases between. CDR1 MNHEY and CDR2 SMNVEV come from the germline V gene (reference sequence). The chain's CDR3 is CASSFSASNSPLHF. The CDR3 DNA sequence: TGTGCCAGCAGTTTTAGTGCAAGCAATTCACCCCTCCACTTT.

J is TRBJ1-1 and V is TRBV28; 8 bases are a match to TRBD1. V shed 5 bases and J 5 bases; nucleotides not matched to a gene: 4. Germline CDR1 and CDR2: MDHEN and SYDVKM. The CDR3 length is 13 residues. CDR3 sequence (DNA): TGTGCCAGCAGTACAGGGGGGAAAACTGAAGCTTTCTTT. This encodes CASSTGGKTEAFF.

The V and J genes are TRBV6-1 and TRBJ1-5; TRBD1 is a possible D gene (6 bases). Germline V lookup: CDR1 MNHNS, CDR2 SASEGT. The V gene lost 0 bases and the J gene lost 0 bases, with 24 bases spanning the gap. The CDR3 loop spans 21 amino acids. CDR3 sequence: CASSEAHYLNGPGDSNQPQHF. The DNA of the CDR3 is TGTGCCAGCAGTGAAGCGCACTACCTCAACGGGCCAGGGGATAGCAATCAGCCCCAGCATTTT.

This chain uses TRBV6-5 with TRBJ2-7; perhaps TRBD2 as D (5 bases). V was cut by 4 bases and J by 2 bases, with 12 bases left in between. CDR3 length: 14 residues. Germline CDR1 reads MNHEY; CDR2 reads SVGAGI. CDR3 coding DNA: TGTGCCAGCAGTTCACGGGGAAGCGCCTACGAGCAGTACTTC. Amino acid sequence: CASSSRGSAYEQYF.

The chain couples TRBV28 to TRBJ2-7; 9 nucleotides match TRBD2. CDR1 and CDR2 (germline): MDHEN, SYDVKM. The V segment lost 3 bases and the J segment 5 bases; nucleotides outside the gene matches: 5. The CDR3 has 14 amino acids. The DNA for the CDR3 is TGTGCCAGCAGTTTGGGGACTAGCCTCCACGAGCAGTACTTC. Protein sequence: CASSLGTSLHEQYF.

V gene TRBV4-3 combines with J gene TRBJ2-3; weak D call: TRBD2 (6 bases). The CDR3 length is 16 residues. Germline V gene data show CDR1 as LGHNA and CDR2 as YSLEER. V was trimmed by 2 bases and J by 5 bases, leaving 17 bases between them. The CDR3, as DNA: TGCGCCAGCAGCCAATCGGGCGGGGACTTTGTAGATACGCAGTATTTT. Amino acid sequence: CASSQSGGDFVDTQYF.

V is TRBV4-2 and J is TRBJ2-3; the match to TRBD2 covers 12 bases. The CDR3 totals 19 residues. Germline lookup yields CDR1 LGHNA and CDR2 YNFKEQ. V lost 0 bases, J lost 2 bases, and 9 bases stayed unmatched. In DNA, the CDR3 is TGTGCCAGCAGCCAAGACCGGGGGACTAGCGGGTCCGACACAGATACGCAGTATTTT. This codes for CASSQDRGTSGSDTDTQYF.

The genes are TRBV28 and TRBJ1-2; TRBD1 matches at 9 bases. The length of the CDR3 is 16 residues. J lost 0 bases, V lost 5 bases, and 7 bases had no gene match. Germline assignment: CDR1 MDHEN and CDR2 SYDVKM. This CDR3 reads CASSRDREGTNYGYTF. The CDR3 coding sequence is TGTGCCAGCAGTAGGGACAGGGAAGGGACTAACTATGGCTACACCTTC.

V usage is TRBV27 and J usage is TRBJ1-3; no reliable D call. V was trimmed by 4 bases and J by 0 bases, leaving 16 bases between them. CDR3 size: 17 residues. Germline V gene sequence: CDR1 MNHEY, CDR2 SMNVEV (reference sequence). The CDR3 DNA reads TGTGCCAGCAGTTCCCGTGGGAGCCTTTACTCTGGAAACACCATATATTTT. It encodes CASSSRGSLYSGNTIYF.

The chain combines TRBV28 with TRBJ1-2; no definite D call. Trimming removed 2 bases from V and 4 bases from J, with 17 bases in between. The germline V gene encodes CDR1 MDHEN and CDR2 SYDVKM. The CDR3 contains 16 residues. This CDR3 reads CASSLLRGQQSYGYTF. In DNA form, the CDR3 reads TGTGCCAGCAGTTTACTTCGGGGTCAGCAAAGCTATGGCTACACCTTC.

The rearrangement uses TRBV5-1 and TRBJ2-7, with TRBD2 as a possible D gene (6 bases). CDR1 SGHRS and CDR2 YFSETQ come from the germline V gene. The CDR3 spans 14 residues. Deletions cut 2 bases from V and 3 bases from J, with 12 bases between. CDR3 in amino acids: CASSLGGMGYEQYF. The CDR3 coding sequence is TGCGCCAGCAGCTTAGGCGGGATGGGCTACGAGCAGTACTTC.

This clone has more than one count but fewer than ten. The chain uses TRBV12-5 and TRBJ1-2, with 7 bases fitting TRBD1. The CDR3 has 14 residues. Germline loops: CDR1 LGHNT, CDR2 FRNRAP. V shed 2 bases, J shed 7 bases, and the junction held 7 bases outside the gene matches. The CDR3 spells CASGLPEGAGGYTF. The CDR3 DNA is TGTGCTAGTGGTTTGCCTGAGGGGGCAGGTGGCTACACCTTC.

This clone was seen a few times. The V and J genes are TRBV29-1 and TRBJ1-4; no firm D call. Germline CDR1 is SQVTM and CDR2 is ANQGSEA. The CDR3 consists of 14 residues. V was pared by 5 bases and J by 11 bases, with 21 bases between. CDR3 DNA sequence: TGCAGCGTTTTTCTCCACGGGTCGGCCGGGAAACTGTTTTTT. It specifies CSVFLHGSAGKLFF.

The count of this clone is one. The CDR3 loop reads CASSPAGDEQFF. Here the CDR3 DNA reads TGTGCCAGCAGCCCCGCGGGGGATGAGCAGTTCTTC. The gene calls are TRBV4-2 and TRBJ2-1; 7 nucleotides agree with TRBD2. CDR1 and CDR2 (germline): LGHNA, YNFKEQ. Trimming removed 4 bases from V and 8 bases from J; junction bases left unmatched: 2. This CDR3 has 12 residues.

This chain uses TRBV9 with TRBJ1-1, with D perhaps TRBD1 (6 bases). The CDR3 contains 15 residues. Looked up from germline, CDR1 is SGDLS and CDR2 is YYNGEE. V was pared by 0 bases and J by 0 bases, with 9 bases between. CDR3 protein: CASSVGGRLNTEAFF. The CDR3 DNA reads as TGTGCCAGCAGCGTAGGGGGGCGATTGAACACTGAAGCTTTCTTT.